One and the same sample provided the 8 T cell receptor beta chains below, sequenced in a study of blood T cell repertoires in COVID-19. TCRdb's copy holds only in-frame clones and misses some; the assay was immunoSEQ multiplex PCR. The repertoire holds 200,000 to 250,000 clones, with 75% to 90% as singletons. The sequenced material came from PBMCs or T cells enriched from blood (not recorded which). The receptors shown here come from a man aged 35-49 years who had recovered from COVID-19.

This rearrangement joins TRBV5-5 to TRBJ2-7; possible D gene TRBD2, 6 bases. Trimming took off 3 bases at V and 4 bases at J, with 20 bases between the two ends. Germline V lookup: CDR1 SGHKS, CDR2 YYEKEE (reference sequence). This CDR3 region has 16 residues. The CDR3 loop reads CASSSESGVGMYEQYF. The DNA of the CDR3 is TGTGCCAGCAGCTCCGAATCGGGGGTGGGAATGTACGAGCAGTACTTC.

V usage is TRBV18 and J usage is TRBJ1-6; no clear D. Germline CDR1 and CDR2: KGHSH and LQKENI. With 2 bases removed from V and 9 bases from J, the gap between germline ends came to 11 bases. This CDR3 is 14 amino acids long. The CDR3 spells CASSPGSEGSPLHF. Written as DNA, the CDR3 is TGTGCCAGCTCACCAGGTTCGGAGGGTTCACCCCTCCACTTT.

CDR3 loop: CASSFRGYEQYF. CDR3 nucleotide sequence: TGCGCCAGCAGCTTCAGGGGATACGAGCAGTACTTC. The chain couples TRBV5-1 to TRBJ2-7; tentatively, D is TRBD1 (6 bases). Germline V lookup: CDR1 SGHRS, CDR2 YFSETQ. V lost 2 bases and J 4 bases, leaving 7 bases between the germline ends. This CDR3 spans 12 amino acids. Combining the CDR3 with reference TRBV5-1 and TRBJ2-7 gives the whole variable domain KAGVTQTPRYLIKTRGQQVTLSCSPISGHRSVSWYQQTPGQGLQFLFEYFSETQRNKGNFPGRFSGRQFSNSRSEMNVSTLELGDSALYLCASSFRGYEQYFGPGTRLTVT.

This clone has a handful of counts. This sequence joins TRBV5-1 and TRBJ2-2, with D perhaps TRBD1 (6 bases). V was shortened by 2 bases and J by 8 bases, with 10 bases between the two germline ends. The CDR3 sequence is 13 residues long. Germline values: CDR1 SGHRS, CDR2 YFSETQ. The CDR3 sequence is CASSLGQLGELFF. CDR3 sequence (DNA): TGCGCCAGCAGCTTAGGACAGTTGGGGGAGCTGTTTTTT.

The chain has TRBV3-1 (or the pseudogene TRBV3-2) and TRBJ2-5, with D unclear. CDR1 and CDR2 (germline): LGHDT, YNNKEL (reference sequence). CDR3 length: 14 amino acids. Trimming stripped 0 bases from V and 2 bases from J, with 7 bases between. For the CDR3, the DNA is TGTGCCAGCAGCCAAGATTCCACACAAGAGACCCAGTACTTC. This encodes CASSQDSTQETQYF.

This clone came up once. This rearrangement joins TRBV2 to TRBJ1-6, with TRBD1 matching over 8 bases. The junction had 6 bases not matched to a gene; V was cut back by 4 bases and J by 7 bases. Per the germline V gene, CDR1 is SNHLY and CDR2 is FYNNEI. The CDR3 sequence is 15 residues long. CDR3 in DNA: TGTGCCAGCAGTGGACCGGGACAGGTGAATTCACCCCTCCACTTT. This gives the protein CASSGPGQVNSPLHF.

This clone showed up just once. V usage is TRBV2 and J usage is TRBJ1-3; unclear D gene. Germline CDR1 is SNHLY and CDR2 is FYNNEI. Trimming took 3 bases from V and 0 from J, leaving 12 bases between them. This CDR3 region has 16 residues. The DNA for the CDR3 is TGTGCCAGCAGTGAGACTGCCGTTAGCTCTGGAAACACCATATATTTT. This translates into CASSETAVSSGNTIYF.

J is TRBJ1-1 and V is TRBV7-9; 10 bases are a match to TRBD1. Germline V CDR1 and CDR2: SEHNR, FQNEAQ (reference sequence). CDR3 length equals 13 residues. J gave up 10 bases and V 3 bases, and 5 bases lay outside the gene matches. CDR3 DNA: TGTGCCAGCAGCTTTCGGGACAGGGGTTCAGCTTTCTTT. Amino acid sequence: CASSFRDRGSAFF. The entire variable domain, with the rest obtained from reference TRBV7-9 and TRBJ1-1, is as follows: DTGVSQNPRHKITKRGQNVTFRCDPISEHNRLYWYRQTLGQGPEFLTYFQNEAQLEKSRLLSDRFSAERPKGSFSTLEIQRTEQGDSAMYLCASSFRDRGSAFFGQGTRLTVV.